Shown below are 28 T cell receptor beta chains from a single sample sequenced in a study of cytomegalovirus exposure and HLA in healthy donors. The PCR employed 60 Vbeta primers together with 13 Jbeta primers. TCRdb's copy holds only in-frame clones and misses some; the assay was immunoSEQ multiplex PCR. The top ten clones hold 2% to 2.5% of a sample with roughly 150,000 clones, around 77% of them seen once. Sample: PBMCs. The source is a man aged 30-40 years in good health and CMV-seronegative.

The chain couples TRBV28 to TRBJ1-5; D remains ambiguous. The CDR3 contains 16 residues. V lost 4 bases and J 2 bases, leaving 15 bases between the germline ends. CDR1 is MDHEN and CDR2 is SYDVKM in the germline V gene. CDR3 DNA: TGTGCCAGCAGTTCATACGGGGTAGGAGGCAATCAGCCCCAGCATTTT. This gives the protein CASSSYGVGGNQPQHF.

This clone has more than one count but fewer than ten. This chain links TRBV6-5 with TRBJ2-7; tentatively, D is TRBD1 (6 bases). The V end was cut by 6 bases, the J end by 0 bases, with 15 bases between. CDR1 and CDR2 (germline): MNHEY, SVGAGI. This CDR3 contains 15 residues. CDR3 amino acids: CASRDTGHSSYEQYF. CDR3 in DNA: TGTGCCAGCAGGGATACAGGGCACAGCTCCTACGAGCAGTACTTC.

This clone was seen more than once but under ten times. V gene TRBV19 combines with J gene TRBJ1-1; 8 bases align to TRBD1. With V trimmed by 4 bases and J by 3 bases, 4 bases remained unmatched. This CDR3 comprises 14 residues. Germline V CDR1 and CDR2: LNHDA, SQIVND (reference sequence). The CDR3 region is CASSRQGADTEAFF. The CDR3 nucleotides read TGTGCCAGTAGTAGGCAGGGGGCGGACACTGAAGCTTTCTTT.

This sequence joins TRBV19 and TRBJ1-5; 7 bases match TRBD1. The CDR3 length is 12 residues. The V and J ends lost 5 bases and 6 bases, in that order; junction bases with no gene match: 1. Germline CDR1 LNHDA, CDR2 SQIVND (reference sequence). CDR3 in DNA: TGTGCCAGTAGTCCAGGGGGTCAGCCCCAGCATTTT. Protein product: CASSPGGQPQHF. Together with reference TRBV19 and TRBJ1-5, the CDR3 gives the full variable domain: DGGITQSPKYLFRKEGQNVTLSCEQNLNHDAMYWYRQDPGQGLRLIYYSQIVNDFQKGDIAEGYSVSREKKESFPLTVTSAQKNPTAFYLCASSPGGQPQHFGDGTRLSIL.

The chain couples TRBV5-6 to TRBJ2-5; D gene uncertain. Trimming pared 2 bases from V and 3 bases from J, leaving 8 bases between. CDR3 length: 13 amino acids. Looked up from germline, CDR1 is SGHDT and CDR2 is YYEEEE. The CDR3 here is CASSFRRKETQYF. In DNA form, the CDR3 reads TGTGCCAGCAGCTTCCGGCGGAAAGAGACCCAGTACTTC.

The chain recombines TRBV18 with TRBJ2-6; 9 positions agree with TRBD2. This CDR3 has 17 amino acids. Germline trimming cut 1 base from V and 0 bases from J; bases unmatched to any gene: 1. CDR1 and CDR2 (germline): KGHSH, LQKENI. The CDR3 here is CASSPLAGDSGANVLTF. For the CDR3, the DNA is TGTGCCAGCTCACCACTAGCGGGAGACTCTGGGGCCAACGTCCTGACTTTC.

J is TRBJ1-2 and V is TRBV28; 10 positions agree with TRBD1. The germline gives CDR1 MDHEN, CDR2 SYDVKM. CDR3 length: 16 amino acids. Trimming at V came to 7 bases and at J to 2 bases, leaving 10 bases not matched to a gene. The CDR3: CASMGGQGDWNYGYTF. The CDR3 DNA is TGTGCCAGCATGGGAGGACAGGGGGATTGGAACTATGGCTACACCTTC.

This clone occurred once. Written as DNA, the CDR3 is TGTGCCAGCAGGGGGGAGGTGGTGCAGTACTTC. This gives the protein CASRGEVVQYF. The rearrangement joins TRBV7-2 to TRBJ2-7; D is possibly TRBD2 (6 bases). The germline V and J ends were trimmed by 6 bases and 9 bases, with 12 bases remaining between them. Germline V gene data show CDR1 as SGHTA and CDR2 as FQGNSA. There are 11 residues in the CDR3.

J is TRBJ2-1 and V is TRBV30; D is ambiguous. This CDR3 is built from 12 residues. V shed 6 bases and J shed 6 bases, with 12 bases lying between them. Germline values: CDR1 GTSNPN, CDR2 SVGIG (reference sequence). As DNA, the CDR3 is TGTGCCTGCTGGGCCACCTCCAATGAGCAGTTCTTC. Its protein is CACWATSNEQFF.

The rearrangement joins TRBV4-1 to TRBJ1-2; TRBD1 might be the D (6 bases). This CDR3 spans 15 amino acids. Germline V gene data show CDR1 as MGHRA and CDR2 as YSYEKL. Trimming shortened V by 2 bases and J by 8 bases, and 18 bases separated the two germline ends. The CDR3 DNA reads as TGCGCCAGCAGCCAACCCACAGGGCCAATGGGCGGCTACACCTTC. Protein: CASSQPTGPMGGYTF.

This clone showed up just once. The CDR3 reads CASSLTPGQNYEQYF. Here the CDR3 DNA reads TGCGCCAGCAGCTTGACCCCGGGACAGAACTACGAGCAGTACTTC. This rearrangement joins TRBV5-1 to TRBJ2-7, with TRBD1 matching 7 bases. CDR3 size: 15 residues. Germline-derived CDR1 and CDR2 are SGHRS and YFSETQ. J lost 3 bases, V lost 1 base, and 7 bases had no gene match.

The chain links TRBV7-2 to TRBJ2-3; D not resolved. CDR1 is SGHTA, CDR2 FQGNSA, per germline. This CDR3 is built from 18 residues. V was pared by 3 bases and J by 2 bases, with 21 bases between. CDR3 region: CASSLDSLLVTDTDTQYF. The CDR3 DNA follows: TGTGCCAGCAGCTTGGATAGCTTGTTGGTGACCGACACAGATACGCAGTATTTT.

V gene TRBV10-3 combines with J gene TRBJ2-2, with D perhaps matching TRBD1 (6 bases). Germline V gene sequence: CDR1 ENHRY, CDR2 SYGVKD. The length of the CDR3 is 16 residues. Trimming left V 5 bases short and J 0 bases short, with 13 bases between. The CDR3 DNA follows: TGTGCCATCAGTTCGCATACAGGGCCGAACACCGGGGAGCTGTTTTTT. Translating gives CAISSHTGPNTGELFF.

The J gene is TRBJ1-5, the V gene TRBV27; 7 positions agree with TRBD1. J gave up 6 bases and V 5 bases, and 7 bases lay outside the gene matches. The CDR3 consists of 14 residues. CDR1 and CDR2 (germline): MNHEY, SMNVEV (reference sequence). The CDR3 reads CASSPTTGSQPQHF. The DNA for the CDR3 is TGTGCCAGCAGTCCGACGACAGGGTCTCAGCCCCAGCATTTT.

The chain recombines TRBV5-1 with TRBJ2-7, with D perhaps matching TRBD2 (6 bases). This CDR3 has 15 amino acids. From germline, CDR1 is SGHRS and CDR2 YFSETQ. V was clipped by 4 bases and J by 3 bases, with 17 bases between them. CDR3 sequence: CASSDVRSGGYEQYF. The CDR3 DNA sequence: TGCGCCAGCAGCGACGTGAGGTCCGGGGGCTACGAGCAGTACTTC.

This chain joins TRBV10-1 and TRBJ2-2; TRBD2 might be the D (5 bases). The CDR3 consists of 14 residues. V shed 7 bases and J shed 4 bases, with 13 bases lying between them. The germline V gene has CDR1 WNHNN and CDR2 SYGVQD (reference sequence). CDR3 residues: CASMRGIGTGELFF. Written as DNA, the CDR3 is TGCGCCAGCATGCGAGGGATAGGCACCGGGGAGCTGTTTTTT.

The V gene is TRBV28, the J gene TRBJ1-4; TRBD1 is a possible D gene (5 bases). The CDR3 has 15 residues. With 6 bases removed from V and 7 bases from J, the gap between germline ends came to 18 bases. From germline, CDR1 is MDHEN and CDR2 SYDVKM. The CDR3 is CASSPSEGWGEKLFF. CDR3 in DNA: TGTGCCAGCAGCCCGTCGGAGGGGTGGGGTGAAAAACTGTTTTTT.

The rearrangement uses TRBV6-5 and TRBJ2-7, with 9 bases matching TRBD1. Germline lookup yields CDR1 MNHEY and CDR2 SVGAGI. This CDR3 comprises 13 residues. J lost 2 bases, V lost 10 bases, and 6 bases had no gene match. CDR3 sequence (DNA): TGTGCCACAACGGACAGGGGTCCCTACGAGCAGTACTTC. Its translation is CATTDRGPYEQYF.

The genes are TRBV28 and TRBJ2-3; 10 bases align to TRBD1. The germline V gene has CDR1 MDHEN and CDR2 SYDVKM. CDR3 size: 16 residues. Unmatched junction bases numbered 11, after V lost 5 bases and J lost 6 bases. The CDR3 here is CASSPRPGTGVDTQYF. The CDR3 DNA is TGTGCCAGCAGTCCAAGACCCGGGACAGGGGTGGATACGCAGTATTTT.

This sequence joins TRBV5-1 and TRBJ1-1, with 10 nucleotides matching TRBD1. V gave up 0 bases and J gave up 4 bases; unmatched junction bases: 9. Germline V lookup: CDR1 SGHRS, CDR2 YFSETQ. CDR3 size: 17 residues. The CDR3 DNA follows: TGCGCCAGCAGCTTGGGACAGGGGGCGTTTTCGGTCACTGAAGCTTTCTTT. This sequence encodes CASSLGQGAFSVTEAFF. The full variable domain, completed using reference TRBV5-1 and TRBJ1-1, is KAGVTQTPRYLIKTRGQQVTLSCSPISGHRSVSWYQQTPGQGLQFLFEYFSETQRNKGNFPGRFSGRQFSNSRSEMNVSTLELGDSALYLCASSLGQGAFSVTEAFFGQGTRLTVV.

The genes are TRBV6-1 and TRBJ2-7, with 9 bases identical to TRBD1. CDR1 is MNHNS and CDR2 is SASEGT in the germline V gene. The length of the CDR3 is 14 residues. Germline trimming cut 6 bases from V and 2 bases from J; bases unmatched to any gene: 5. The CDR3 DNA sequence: TGTGCCAGCAGGGGGACAGGGCTACCCTACGAGCAGTACTTC. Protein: CASRGTGLPYEQYF.

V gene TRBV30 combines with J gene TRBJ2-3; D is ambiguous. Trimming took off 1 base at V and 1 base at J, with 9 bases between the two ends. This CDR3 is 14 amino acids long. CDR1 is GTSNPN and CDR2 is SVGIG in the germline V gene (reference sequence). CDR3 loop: CAWSEGLGTDTQYF. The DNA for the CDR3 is TGTGCCTGGAGTGAAGGCCTAGGCACAGATACGCAGTATTTT.

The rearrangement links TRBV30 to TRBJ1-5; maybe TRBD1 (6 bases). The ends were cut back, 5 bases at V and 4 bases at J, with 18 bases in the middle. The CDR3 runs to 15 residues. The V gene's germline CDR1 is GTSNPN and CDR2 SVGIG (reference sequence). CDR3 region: CAWQQGQGQNQPQHF. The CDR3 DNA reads TGTGCCTGGCAACAAGGCCAGGGACAAAATCAGCCCCAGCATTTT.

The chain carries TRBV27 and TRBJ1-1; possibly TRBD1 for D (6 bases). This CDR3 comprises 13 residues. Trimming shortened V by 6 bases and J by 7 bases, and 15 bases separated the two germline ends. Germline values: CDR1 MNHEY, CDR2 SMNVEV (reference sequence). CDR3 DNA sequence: TGTGCCAGCAGCCTGACGGGACAAAATGAAGCTTTCTTT. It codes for CASSLTGQNEAFF.

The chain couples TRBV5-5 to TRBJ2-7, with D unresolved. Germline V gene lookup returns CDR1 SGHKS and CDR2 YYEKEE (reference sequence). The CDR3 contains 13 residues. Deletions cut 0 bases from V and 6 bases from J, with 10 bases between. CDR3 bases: TGTGCCAGCAGCTTGGCCGCTTACTCCGAGCAGTACTTC. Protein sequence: CASSLAAYSEQYF. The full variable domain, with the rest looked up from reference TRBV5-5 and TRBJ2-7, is DAGVTQSPTHLIKTRGQQVTLRCSPISGHKSVSWYQQVLGQGPQFIFQYYEKEERGRGNFPDRFSARQFPNYSSELNVNALLLGDSALYLCASSLAAYSEQYFGPGTRLTVT.

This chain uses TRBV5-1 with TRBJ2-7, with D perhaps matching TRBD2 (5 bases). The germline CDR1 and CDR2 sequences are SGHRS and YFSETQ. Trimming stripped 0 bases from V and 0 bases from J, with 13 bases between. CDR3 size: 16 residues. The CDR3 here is CASSLGGSGSSYEQYF. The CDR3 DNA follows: TGCGCCAGCAGCTTGGGTGGAAGCGGAAGCTCCTACGAGCAGTACTTC.

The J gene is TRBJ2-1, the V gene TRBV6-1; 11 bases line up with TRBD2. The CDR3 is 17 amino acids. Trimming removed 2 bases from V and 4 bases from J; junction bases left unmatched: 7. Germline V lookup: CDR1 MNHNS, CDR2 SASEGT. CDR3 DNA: TGTGCCAGCAGTGAACACATCGGGACTAGCGGATACAATGAGCAGTTCTTC. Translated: CASSEHIGTSGYNEQFF.

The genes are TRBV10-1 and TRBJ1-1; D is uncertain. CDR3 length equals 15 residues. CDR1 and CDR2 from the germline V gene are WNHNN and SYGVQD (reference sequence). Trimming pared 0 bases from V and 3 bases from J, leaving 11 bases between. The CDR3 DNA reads TGCGCCAGCAGTGAGTCACGGTTTACGGACACTGAAGCTTTCTTT. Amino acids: CASSESRFTDTEAFF.